These 18 T cell receptor beta chains came from one sample sequenced in a study of T cells in narcolepsy. Assay used: immunoSEQ multiplex PCR; TCRdb lists only in-frame clones, some missing. Seen here are about 27,000 clones, 70% to 90% observed once, and the top ten hold 1.3%. Sequencing was carried out using CD45RA- memory CD4+ T cells from PBMCs. These receptors were obtained from a human donor with narcolepsy.

The rearrangement joins TRBV14 to TRBJ1-4; no reliable D call. CDR1 and CDR2 from the germline V gene are SGHDN and FVKESK. The CDR3 is 11 amino acids. Trimming removed 2 bases at V and 8 bases at J, with 3 bases between. DNA of the CDR3: TGTGCCAGCAGCCAAAGGGAAAAACTGTTTTTT. Residues: CASSQREKLFF.

This clone was counted a few times. This chain links TRBV6-6 with TRBJ2-3; 7 nucleotides match TRBD2. CDR1 is MNHNY and CDR2 is SVGAGI in the germline V gene (reference sequence). V was clipped by 5 bases and J by 3 bases; unmatched bases: 2. This CDR3 is 13 amino acids long. The CDR3 DNA reads TGTGCCAGCAGTACGGGGGGAACAGATACGCAGTATTTT. This encodes CASSTGGTDTQYF.

This chain uses TRBV10-3 with TRBJ1-2; D is ambiguous. The germline CDR1 and CDR2 sequences are ENHRY and SYGVKD. The length of the CDR3 is 13 residues. V shed 0 bases and J shed 8 bases, with 10 bases lying between them. CDR3 nucleotide sequence: TGTGCCATCAGTGAGTCGGCCTCGAACGGCTACACCTTC. It codes for CAISESASNGYTF.

V is TRBV9 and J is TRBJ2-3; 7 bases fit TRBD2. V lost 2 bases and J lost 4; bases outside the gene matches: 16. The length of the CDR3 is 18 residues. Germline V gene lookup returns CDR1 SGDLS and CDR2 YYNGEE. CDR3 sequence (DNA): TGTGCCAGCAGCGTTGAGGTGTGGTCTAGGGAGGGAGCAGATACGCAGTATTTT. Translated: CASSVEVWSREGADTQYF.

The chain recombines TRBV2 with TRBJ2-1, with D tentatively TRBD1 or TRBD2 (5 bases each). V lost 11 bases, J lost 5 bases, and 16 bases lay in between. Germline lookup yields CDR1 SNHLY and CDR2 FYNNEI. This CDR3 region has 13 residues. CDR3 sequence: CAAGDPGNNEQFF. The CDR3 DNA reads TGTGCCGCCGGGGACCCCGGGAACAATGAGCAGTTCTTC.

V gene TRBV25-1 combines with J gene TRBJ2-3; TRBD2 agrees at 13 bases. The CDR3 contains 14 residues. V was clipped by 7 bases and J by 6 bases; unmatched bases: 4. The V gene's germline CDR1 is MGHDK and CDR2 SYGVNS. In DNA form, the CDR3 reads TGTGCCAGCACCCGGACTAGCGGGAGTGATACGCAGTATTTT. Its protein is CASTRTSGSDTQYF.

The genes are TRBV15 and TRBJ2-7; D is unclear. This CDR3 contains 12 residues. Trimming stripped 0 bases from V and 6 bases from J, with 6 bases between. The germline V gene encodes CDR1 LNHNV and CDR2 YYDKDF (reference sequence). CDR3 sequence reads: CATSRDSVEQYF. The CDR3 nucleotides read TGTGCCACCAGCAGAGATTCGGTCGAGCAGTACTTC.

On this clone: The junction departs from the called germline gene at one end, perhaps through a read error. This sample includes further DNA sequences coding for the same CDR3. The rearrangement joins TRBV9 to TRBJ2-7, with D tentatively TRBD1 (6 bases). The CDR3 extends over 14 amino acids. Germline assignment: CDR1 SGDLS and CDR2 YYNGEE. CDR3 nucleotide sequence: TGTGCTAGCAGCGTAGGGGGTAGATCCCACGAGCAGTACTTC. Protein: CASSVGGRSHEQYF.

The V call is TRBV6-5, the J call TRBJ1-2; 8 bases map to TRBD1. The germline V gene encodes CDR1 MNHEY and CDR2 SVGAGI. The CDR3 sequence is 14 residues long. Unmatched junction bases numbered 10, after V lost 6 bases and J lost 7 bases. For the CDR3, the DNA is TGTGCCAGCAGCCCGGCAGGCAGGGGGCTTGGCTACACCTTC. The encoded protein is CASSPAGRGLGYTF.

This rearrangement joins TRBV7-2 to TRBJ2-2; D not certain. CDR3 length: 15 residues. CDR1 and CDR2 (germline): SGHTA, FQGNSA. V was shortened by 1 base and J by 6 bases, with 12 bases between the two germline ends. CDR3 sequence reads: CASSLGGRYPGELFF. In DNA, the CDR3 is TGTGCCAGCAGCTTAGGGGGTCGTTATCCCGGGGAGCTGTTTTTT.

This sequence joins TRBV7-2 and TRBJ2-7, with D possibly TRBD1 on 6 matching bases. V lost 1 base to trimming and J lost 1 base, with 14 bases between them. The CDR3 spans 16 residues. The germline V gene encodes CDR1 SGHTA and CDR2 FQGNSA. CDR3 DNA: TGTGCCAGCAGCTTAGATCTCGGTAGGGGGTCCTACGAGCAGTACTTC. It is translated as CASSLDLGRGSYEQYF.

In its sample, this clone was seen once. The chain employs TRBV5-1 and TRBJ1-1; 8 bases match TRBD1. V was pared by 3 bases and J by 1 base, with 5 bases of the junction left unmatched. CDR3 length: 15 amino acids. In germline, CDR1 is SGHRS, CDR2 YFSETQ. The CDR3 spells CASSSGDRRNTEAFF. The CDR3 DNA reads as TGCGCCAGCAGCTCTGGGGACAGGCGGAACACTGAAGCTTTCTTT.

V usage is TRBV7-7 and J usage is TRBJ2-5; no clear D gene. Per the germline V gene, CDR1 is SSHAT and CDR2 is FNYEAQ (reference sequence). CDR3 length: 12 residues. Trimming cost V 5 bases and J 1 base, with 5 bases left between them. The CDR3 DNA is TGTGCCAGCAGCGCCGCCCAAGAGACCCAGTACTTC. It yields the protein CASSAAQETQYF.

This chain uses TRBV5-5 with TRBJ2-7, with 9 bases lining up with TRBD1. Germline CDR1 is SGHKS and CDR2 is YYEKEE (reference sequence). This CDR3 region has 14 residues. After removal of 3 bases from V and 3 bases from J, the junction contained 4 bases not matched to a gene. The DNA for the CDR3 is TGTGCCAGCAGCTCAACAGGGGGCAGCTACGAGCAGTACTTC. It translates to CASSSTGGSYEQYF.

The V call is TRBV6-6, the J call TRBJ2-4, with D hard to call. CDR3 length equals 14 residues. Trimming cost V 4 bases and J 15 bases, with 22 bases left between them. Germline V lookup: CDR1 MNHNY, CDR2 SVGAGI (reference sequence). The CDR3, as DNA: TGTGCCAGCAGTTTATTACTTGACGGTCACGTTAGGTACTTC. Translation: CASSLLLDGHVRYF.

This chain links TRBV7-2 with TRBJ1-1, with 7 bases identical to TRBD1. Trimming took 5 bases from V and 2 from J; bases not matched to a gene: 5. The CDR3 contains 14 residues. Germline V gene data show CDR1 as SGHTA and CDR2 as FQGNSA. CDR3 protein: CASSPGTANTEAFF. The DNA of the CDR3 is TGTGCCAGCAGCCCGGGGACAGCAAACACTGAAGCTTTCTTT.

With regard to this clone: Other DNA variants within this sample encode the same CDR3. This chain joins TRBV11-2 and TRBJ2-3, with D unclear. V was shortened by 4 bases and J by 7 bases, with 6 bases between the two germline ends. The length of the CDR3 is 11 residues. Germline assignment: CDR1 SGHAT and CDR2 FQNNGV. CDR3 sequence (DNA): TGTGCCAGCAGCTCCCAAAATACGCAGTATTTT. It yields the protein CASSSQNTQYF.

This chain joins TRBV4-3 and TRBJ1-1, with a possible D match to TRBD1 (6 bases). Trimming removed 0 bases from V and 8 bases from J, with 13 bases in between. The CDR3 loop spans 14 amino acids. Per the germline V gene, CDR1 is LGHNA and CDR2 is YSLEER. Here the CDR3 reads CASSQEGGTGEAFF. Written as DNA, the CDR3 is TGCGCCAGCAGCCAAGAAGGCGGAACAGGGGAAGCTTTCTTT.